This TCR beta chain was observed in a study of cytomegalovirus exposure and HLA in healthy donors. The study's findings and limits: TCR beta sequences reportedly predicted the HLA-A and HLA-B alleles of most subjects accurately.

This clone was counted a few times. The antigen is not known. In the PCR, 60 Vbeta and 13 Jbeta primers were used. TCRdb's copy holds only in-frame clones and misses some; the assay was immunoSEQ multiplex PCR. The sample lists about 65,000 clones, around 62% occurring once. Per germline, CDR1 WNHNN and CDR2 SYGVQD (reference sequence). The CDR3 loop spans 15 amino acids. V trimming: 3 bases; J trimming: 4 bases; junction bases outside the gene matches: 9. Sequencing was performed on PBMCs. The source is a man aged 25-45 years in good health and CMV-seronegative. The chain recombines TRBV10-1 with TRBJ2-7; TRBD1 matches 7 bases. CDR3: CASSEGWDRIYEQYF. The DNA of the CDR3 is TGCGCCAGCAGTGAAGGGTGGGACAGAATATACGAGCAGTACTTC.